These 23 T cell receptor beta chains were all obtained from the same sample, sequenced in a study of shared clonotypes between healthy human individuals. Assay used: immunoSEQ multiplex PCR; TCRdb lists only in-frame clones, some missing. The repertoire has millions of clones, around nine tenths of them found once; the top ten carry over 0.12%. The source material was naive CD4+ T cells sorted from blood. This sample's subset: CD45RA+ positively selected. The receptors stem from a man aged 18 to 30 in good health.

This clone was recorded only once. The gene calls are TRBV10-2 and TRBJ2-2; TRBD1 matches 9 bases. V was clipped by 5 bases and J by 6 bases; unmatched bases: 10. Germline-derived CDR1 and CDR2 are WSHSY and SAAADI. The CDR3 is 16 residues long. The CDR3 reads CASSRSGTGLAGELFF. As DNA, the CDR3 is TGCGCCAGCAGTCGCTCCGGGACAGGGTTGGCCGGGGAGCTGTTTTTT.

This rearrangement joins TRBV7-3 to TRBJ2-2; 9 nucleotides align to TRBD1. The germline gives CDR1 SGHTA, CDR2 FQGTGA. This CDR3 has 15 amino acids. Trimming at V came to 6 bases and at J to 4 bases, leaving 6 bases not matched to a gene. CDR3 sequence reads: CASSSGQGSTGELFF. In nucleotides, the CDR3 is TGTGCCAGCAGTTCGGGACAGGGATCCACCGGGGAGCTGTTTTTT.

The chain recombines TRBV18 with TRBJ2-1; 11 positions agree with TRBD2. The germline CDR1 and CDR2 sequences are KGHSH and LQKENI. The V gene end was trimmed by 8 bases and the J gene end by 9 bases; junction bases not matched to a gene: 6. This CDR3 is built from 13 residues. Written as DNA, the CDR3 is TGTGCCAGCATTGCAGGACTAGCGGGTGAGCAGTTCTTC. This codes for CASIAGLAGEQFF.

The chain combines TRBV19 with TRBJ2-3; 7 nucleotides align to TRBD2. V lost 3 bases, J lost 6 bases, and 12 bases stayed unmatched. CDR1 LNHDA and CDR2 SQIVND come from the germline V gene (reference sequence). There are 16 residues in the CDR3. The CDR3, as DNA: TGTGCCAGTAGTATCGGCGGGAGCGTAACAAAGGATACGCAGTATTTT. It encodes CASSIGGSVTKDTQYF.

The J gene is TRBJ2-3, the V gene TRBV7-2, with TRBD2 as a possible D gene (6 bases). The CDR3 has 17 residues. The germline CDR1 and CDR2 sequences are SGHTA and FQGNSA. The V end lost 1 base, the J end lost 7 bases, and 21 bases lay between the germline ends. The CDR3 DNA follows: TGTGCCAGCAGCTTAGTTGGGGCTAGCGACCAAAGGAATACGCAGTATTTT. Translating it yields CASSLVGASDQRNTQYF.

This clone was seen more than once but under ten times. The V call is TRBV6-1, the J call TRBJ1-6; 10 bases are a match to TRBD1. Germline loops: CDR1 MNHNS, CDR2 SASEGT. V was pared by 8 bases and J by 8 bases, with 6 bases of the junction left unmatched. The CDR3 is 14 amino acids. CDR3 sequence reads: CASGRTGGDSPLHF. In DNA form, the CDR3 reads TGTGCCAGCGGACGGACAGGGGGAGATTCACCCCTCCACTTT.

This sequence joins TRBV4-1 and TRBJ2-3, with D unclear. Germline V gene lookup returns CDR1 MGHRA and CDR2 YSYEKL. The ends were cut back, 2 bases at V and 1 base at J, with 7 bases in the middle. This CDR3 has 14 amino acids. CDR3 sequence (DNA): TGCGCCAGCAGCCAATTCGACGGCACAGATACGCAGTATTTT. Translating gives CASSQFDGTDTQYF.

The rearrangement links TRBV6-6 to TRBJ2-7, with a tentative D call TRBD2 (6 bases). Germline values: CDR1 MNHNY, CDR2 SVGAGI (reference sequence). The V and J ends lost 6 bases and 2 bases respectively, with 17 bases between them. This CDR3 region has 15 residues. DNA for the CDR3: TGTGCCAGCAGCTCCGGGACTCAAGTCACCTACGAGCAGTACTTC. This codes for CASSSGTQVTYEQYF.

The chain combines TRBV4-3 with TRBJ1-3; D ambiguous. From germline, CDR1 is LGHNA and CDR2 YSLEER. This CDR3 has 17 amino acids. The germline V and J ends were trimmed by 0 bases and 4 bases, with 16 bases remaining between them. The CDR3 DNA follows: TGCGCCAGCAGCCAAGACTTCGGACGGGGAGGCGGAAACACCATATATTTT. Translation: CASSQDFGRGGGNTIYF.

As regards this clone: Other DNA variants within this sample encode the same CDR3. The chain combines TRBV5-1 with TRBJ2-2, with 8 bases identical to TRBD1. Germline V gene lookup returns CDR1 SGHRS and CDR2 YFSETQ. The CDR3 has 14 residues. V was pared by 0 bases and J by 7 bases, with 2 bases of the junction left unmatched. The CDR3: CASSLGQGNGELFF. CDR3 bases: TGCGCCAGCAGCTTGGGACAGGGGAACGGGGAGCTGTTTTTT.

The V and J genes are TRBV6-6 and TRBJ1-4; TRBD1 agrees at 7 bases. Germline lookup yields CDR1 MNHNY and CDR2 SVGAGI (reference sequence). CDR3 size: 14 residues. The trim removed 7 bases at V and 0 bases at J, leaving 2 bases unmatched. The CDR3: CASKQGTTNEKLFF. CDR3 nucleotides: TGTGCCAGCAAACAGGGGACAACTAATGAAAAACTGTTTTTT.

The CDR3 region has the DNA TGTGCCAGCAGTGAGGCTCGGGGGGGGGACACTGAAGCTTTCTTT. This gives the protein CASSEARGGDTEAFF. The chain carries TRBV6-1 and TRBJ1-1; a weak D match, TRBD1 (5 bases). The CDR3 length is 15 residues. Germline loops: CDR1 MNHNS, CDR2 SASEGT. V was trimmed by 3 bases and J by 3 bases, leaving 14 bases between them.

The chain has TRBV7-2 and TRBJ2-3; D unclear. Per germline, CDR1 SGHTA and CDR2 FQGNSA. The length of the CDR3 is 13 residues. Trimming cost V 5 bases and J 2 bases, with 8 bases left between them. The CDR3 bases are TGTGCCAGCAGCCTATACACCACAGATACGCAGTATTTT. Amino acid sequence: CASSLYTTDTQYF. The full variable domain, completed using reference TRBV7-2 and TRBJ2-3, is GAGVSQSPSNKVTEKGKDVELRCDPISGHTALYWYRQSLGQGLEFLIYFQGNSAPDKSGLPSDRFSAERTGGSVSTLTIQRTQQEDSAVYLCASSLYTTDTQYFGPGTRLTVL.

The CDR3: CASRGGGGKNEQYF. The CDR3, as DNA: TGTGCCAGCAGGGGCGGGGGGGGAAAGAACGAGCAGTACTTC. The rearrangement joins TRBV27 to TRBJ2-7; the match to TRBD2 covers 9 bases. In germline, CDR1 is MNHEY, CDR2 SMNVEV (reference sequence). Germline trimming cut 6 bases from V and 5 bases from J; bases unmatched to any gene: 8. This CDR3 spans 14 amino acids.

V is TRBV6-4 and J is TRBJ2-3, with D perhaps matching TRBD2 (6 bases). The CDR3 has 13 residues. The V end lost 3 bases, the J end lost 12 bases, and 16 bases lay between the germline ends. The germline CDR1 and CDR2 sequences are MRHNA and SNTAGT. CDR3 sequence reads: CASSDLPGLDQYF. The DNA of the CDR3 is TGTGCCAGCAGTGATCTACCGGGACTTGATCAGTATTTT.

The CDR3 protein is CASSPRDFGADTQYF. Written as DNA, the CDR3 is TGTGCCAGCAGCCCCCGGGACTTTGGGGCAGATACGCAGTATTTT. The gene calls are TRBV7-2 and TRBJ2-3; possible D gene TRBD2, 6 bases. The CDR3 is made up of 15 amino acids. Germline CDR1 SGHTA, CDR2 FQGNSA. V lost 5 bases, J lost 4 bases, and 16 bases lay in between. Variable domain in full (rest from reference TRBV7-2 and TRBJ2-3): GAGVSQSPSNKVTEKGKDVELRCDPISGHTALYWYRQSLGQGLEFLIYFQGNSAPDKSGLPSDRFSAERTGGSVSTLTIQRTQQEDSAVYLCASSPRDFGADTQYFGPGTRLTVL.

J is TRBJ1-6 and V is TRBV2; 9 bases agree with TRBD1. This CDR3 spans 16 amino acids. In germline, CDR1 is SNHLY, CDR2 FYNNEI. Germline trimming cut 3 bases from V and 8 bases from J; bases unmatched to any gene: 8. Here the CDR3 reads CASSERDRVRDSPLHF. The DNA for the CDR3 is TGTGCCAGCAGTGAGCGGGACAGGGTAAGGGATTCACCCCTCCACTTT.

The chain has TRBV20-1 and TRBJ2-3; D remains unclear. The CDR3 loop spans 9 amino acids. CDR1 and CDR2 (germline): DFQATT, SNEGSKA (reference sequence). V lost 6 bases and J lost 10, with 8 bases in between. In DNA form, the CDR3 reads TGCAGTGCGGCTAGGTCGCAGTATTTT. Its protein is CSAARSQYF.

The chain links TRBV2 to TRBJ2-1; weak D call: TRBD2 (7 bases). CDR1 is SNHLY, CDR2 FYNNEI, per germline. The CDR3 is made up of 15 amino acids. The V and J ends lost 4 bases and 2 bases respectively, with 12 bases between them. As DNA, the CDR3 is TGTGCCAGCAGTGGGGAGGGGGGGCCCTACAATGAGCAGTTCTTC. This gives the protein CASSGEGGPYNEQFF. Together with reference TRBV2 and TRBJ2-1, the CDR3 gives the full variable domain: EPEVTQTPSHQVTQMGQEVILRCVPISNHLYFYWYRQILGQKVEFLVSFYNNEISEKSEIFDDQFSVERPDGSNFTLKIRSTKLEDSAMYFCASSGEGGPYNEQFFGPGTRLTVL.

This sequence joins TRBV6-5 and TRBJ2-7; possible D gene TRBD1, 6 bases. Trimming stripped 5 bases from V and 4 bases from J, with 12 bases between. The CDR3 is 13 amino acids. CDR1 is MNHEY and CDR2 is SVGAGI in the germline V gene. CDR3: CASSRDTKYEQYF. In DNA form, the CDR3 reads TGTGCCAGCAGTCGGGACACAAAATACGAGCAGTACTTC.

The gene calls are TRBV10-3 and TRBJ1-1; D perhaps matches TRBD1 (6 bases). Trimming stripped 10 bases from V and 1 base from J, with 10 bases between. Germline CDR1 reads ENHRY; CDR2 reads SYGVKD. This CDR3 has 12 residues. CDR3 region: CATDSENTEAFF. DNA for the CDR3: TGTGCCACGGACAGTGAGAACACTGAAGCTTTCTTT.

The gene calls are TRBV30 and TRBJ1-5; 8 bases line up with TRBD1. The V gene's germline CDR1 is GTSNPN and CDR2 SVGIG (reference sequence). Trimming removed 5 bases from V and 4 bases from J; junction bases left unmatched: 13. The CDR3 is 16 residues long. CDR3 protein: CAWDVGTGSRNQPQHF. The DNA of the CDR3 is TGTGCCTGGGACGTAGGGACAGGTAGTCGGAATCAGCCCCAGCATTTT.

This clone was seen only a few times. The CDR3 region is CAISERGSQTEAFF. The DNA for the CDR3 is TGTGCCATCAGTGAACGGGGGAGTCAGACTGAAGCTTTCTTT. V usage is TRBV10-3 and J usage is TRBJ1-1; TRBD1 might be the D (5 bases). V lost 3 bases and J lost 5, with 13 bases in between. The CDR3 runs 14 residues. Germline assignment: CDR1 ENHRY and CDR2 SYGVKD.